The rows below give T cell receptor beta chains drawn from one sample of a study of cytomegalovirus exposure and HLA in healthy donors. Profiled with immunoSEQ multiplex PCR; TCRdb holds only in-frame clones, not every one. This repertoire shows 70,000 to 100,000 clones, 55% to 75% found once; its top ten account for under 3%. The sequenced sample was PBMCs. The receptors come from a man aged 45-60 years in good health and CMV-seronegative. Each CDR3 is given with its conserved first and last residue. A D gene is named only where the DNA matches it firmly. Only some rows state a clone size, as once, few, many or a class for expanded clones.

V,D,J,size,CDR3,DNA
TRBV5-6,NA,TRBJ1-2,few,CASSSIGANYGYTF,TGTGCCAGCAGCTCCATAGGGGCTAACTATGGCTACACCTTC
TRBV10-1,NA,TRBJ1-5,few,CASSESRQTNQPQHF,TGCGCCAGCAGTGAGTCTAGGCAGACTAATCAGCCCCAGCATTTT
TRBV5-1,NA,TRBJ1-6,NA,CASSYRTDVSYNSPLHF,TGCGCCAGCAGCTACCGGACAGATGTCTCCTATAATTCACCCCTCCACTTT
TRBV6-1,NA,TRBJ1-3,NA,CASSEGTAGSGNTIYF,TGTGCCAGCAGTGAAGGCACAGCGGGCTCTGGAAACACCATATATTTT
TRBV7-2,TRBD2,TRBJ2-3,NA,CASSRWGLAGSGTQYF,TGTGCCAGCAGCCGATGGGGACTAGCAGGGTCTGGTACGCAGTATTTT
TRBV2,NA,TRBJ1-3,few,CASTDGPPGNTIYF,TGTGCCAGCACAGACGGTCCGCCCGGGAACACCATATATTTT
TRBV27,TRBD1,TRBJ1-1,NA,CASRTGGGTEAFF,TGTGCCAGCAGAACAGGGGGGGGGACTGAAGCTTTCTTT
TRBV2,NA,TRBJ2-1,NA,CASNRVLSYNEQFF,TGTGCCAGCAACAGGGTGCTCTCCTACAATGAGCAGTTCTTC
TRBV6-5,NA,TRBJ1-6,NA,CASKGFSYNSPLHF,TGTGCCAGCAAGGGGTTTTCGTATAATTCCCCCCTCCACTTT
TRBV9,NA,TRBJ1-4,NA,CASSVGARGEKLFF,TGTGCCAGCAGCGTAGGTGCGCGAGGTGAAAAACTGTTTTTT
TRBV7-2,NA,TRBJ2-3,NA,CASSLGPLEMDTQYF,TGTGCCAGCAGCTTAGGGCCGCTAGAAATGGATACGCAGTATTTT
TRBV5-1,TRBD1,TRBJ1-2,NA,CASSLSGQARGYTF,TGCGCCAGCAGCTTGTCCGGACAGGCTAGGGGCTACACCTTC
TRBV30,TRBD1,TRBJ1-1,few,CAWSVSRQGEAFF,TGTGCCTGGAGTGTATCCCGACAGGGTGAAGCTTTCTTT
TRBV9,NA,TRBJ1-1,NA,CASGTDWNTEAFF,TGTGCCAGCGGAACGGACTGGAACACTGAAGCTTTCTTT
TRBV11-2,NA,TRBJ2-3,NA,CASSSQVRSDTQYF,TGTGCCAGCAGCTCACAGGTTAGGTCAGATACGCAGTATTTT
TRBV28,NA,TRBJ1-2,NA,CASSLAGYNYGYTF,TGTGCCAGCAGTTTAGCAGGGTATAACTATGGCTACACCTTC
TRBV19,TRBD1,TRBJ1-5,NA,CASSMEMRQGSSQPQHF,TGTGCCAGTAGTATGGAAATGCGACAGGGGAGCAGTCAGCCCCAGCATTTT
TRBV6-6,TRBD1,TRBJ1-1,few,CANQRTGSDTEAFF,TGTGCCAACCAGAGGACAGGGAGTGACACTGAAGCTTTCTTT
TRBV7-3,TRBD1,TRBJ1-2,few,CASSSKTGGGYTF,TGTGCCAGCAGCTCAAAGACAGGGGGAGGCTACACCTTC
TRBV4-2,NA,TRBJ1-2,NA,CASSQEQGSYGYTF,TGTGCCAGCAGCCAAGAACAGGGTAGCTATGGCTACACCTTC
TRBV4-1,TRBD1,TRBJ2-7,NA,CASSLRTGGYEQYF,TGCGCCAGCAGCCTTCGGACAGGGGGCTACGAGCAGTACTTC
TRBV4-3,NA,TRBJ2-3,NA,CASSQGEATDTQYF,TGCGCCAGCAGCCAGGGAGAGGCAACAGATACGCAGTATTTT
TRBV27,NA,TRBJ2-3,NA,CASSMGGRAETQYF,TGTGCCAGCAGTATGGGGGGGCGCGCCGAGACGCAGTATTTT
TRBV7-2,NA,TRBJ2-5,once,CATSPGARETQYF,TGTGCCACCTCCCCTGGAGCGAGGGAGACCCAGTACTTC
TRBV5-1,TRBD2,TRBJ2-5,NA,CASSVGLAGESETQYF,TGCGCCAGCAGCGTTGGACTAGCGGGAGAGTCAGAGACCCAGTACTTC
TRBV30,NA,TRBJ1-3,NA,CAWSPQGAWNTIYF,TGTGCCTGGAGTCCCCAGGGCGCTTGGAACACCATATATTTT
TRBV4-3,TRBD1,TRBJ1-5,NA,CASSQVFGQGAQPQHF,TGCGCCAGCAGCCAAGTCTTCGGACAGGGGGCTCAGCCCCAGCATTTT
TRBV15,NA,TRBJ1-2,NA,CAISTGLGYGYTF,TGTGCCATATCGACAGGTCTGGGTTATGGCTACACCTTC
TRBV27,TRBD2,TRBJ2-5,few,CASSWRRGETQYF,TGTGCCAGCAGTTGGCGGCGGGGGGAGACCCAGTACTTC
TRBV6-5,NA,TRBJ1-5,NA,CASSYSGAINQPQHF,TGTGCCAGCAGTTACTCAGGGGCCATCAATCAGCCCCAGCATTTT
TRBV7-3,TRBD2,TRBJ2-1,NA,CASSSPTSGGANSYNEQFF,TGTGCCAGCAGCTCGCCGACTAGCGGGGGGGCCAACTCCTACAATGAGCAGTTCTTC
TRBV7-2,NA,TRBJ2-3,NA,CASSLAQGGLPTYF,TGTGCCAGCAGCTTAGCCCAGGGGGGACTCCCCACGTATTTT
TRBV5-6,NA,TRBJ1-6,NA,CASSFHPTGDSPLHF,TGTGCCAGCAGCTTCCACCCGACGGGGGATTCACCCCTCCACTTT
TRBV25-1,TRBD2,TRBJ2-5,NA,CASTPTERGGETQYF,TGTGCCAGCACCCCAACGGAGCGGGGAGGGGAGACCCAGTACTTC
TRBV9,TRBD2,TRBJ2-1,NA,CASSVSWTSGLNEQFF,TGTGCCAGCAGCGTTAGCTGGACTAGCGGCCTTAATGAGCAGTTCTTC
TRBV6-5,NA,TRBJ1-6,NA,CASRGQEDWPLHF,TGTGCCAGCAGAGGGCAGGAGGATTGGCCCCTCCACTTT
TRBV30,NA,TRBJ2-7,NA,CAWRRHGSYEQYF,TGTGCCTGGAGGAGGCACGGGAGCTACGAGCAGTACTTC
TRBV5-1,NA,TRBJ2-1,NA,CASSPGGPVGYNEQFF,TGCGCCAGCAGCCCCGGGGGGCCGGTGGGATACAATGAGCAGTTCTTC
TRBV6-1,NA,TRBJ2-6,NA,CASSDRVPLSLSGANVLTF,TGTGCCAGCAGTGACAGGGTCCCACTCTCTCTCTCTGGGGCCAACGTCCTGACTTTC
TRBV6-5,TRBD1,TRBJ2-7,few,CASTQLGQGHYEQYF,TGTGCCAGCACCCAGCTCGGACAGGGTCACTACGAGCAGTACTTC
TRBV29-1,NA,TRBJ2-3,once,CSADISDTQYF,TGCAGCGCAGACATATCAGATACGCAGTATTTT
TRBV7-9,TRBD1,TRBJ2-7,NA,CASSLGVRGQFTEQYF,TGTGCCAGCAGCTTAGGGGTTAGGGGACAGTTTACCGAGCAGTACTTC
TRBV10-1,NA,TRBJ2-3,once,CASSESLGARDTQYF,TGCGCCAGCAGTGAGTCTCTGGGGGCGCGGGATACGCAGTATTTT
TRBV5-8,TRBD1,TRBJ2-5,few,CASSLGDRTQETQYF,TGTGCCAGCAGCTTGGGGGACAGAACGCAAGAGACCCAGTACTTC
TRBV19,NA,TRBJ2-3,few,CASSRELSTDTQYF,TGTGCCAGTAGCAGGGAATTAAGCACAGATACGCAGTATTTT
TRBV6-1,NA,TRBJ1-2,NA,CASSQPHNYGYTF,TGTGCCAGCAGTCAACCACATAACTATGGCTACACCTTC
TRBV7-8,NA,TRBJ2-7,NA,CATGQGQQYF,TGTGCCACCGGACAAGGCCAGCAGTACTTC
TRBV2,TRBD1,TRBJ1-2,few,CASRGTGDYYGYTF,TGTGCCAGCAGGGGGACAGGCGACTACTATGGCTACACCTTC
TRBV19,TRBD1,TRBJ1-5,NA,CASSIGQGSNQPQHF,TGTGCCAGTAGTATAGGACAGGGGAGCAATCAGCCCCAGCATTTT
TRBV6-5,TRBD1,TRBJ1-4,NA,CAVRGYNEKLFF,TGTGCGGTCAGGGGGTATAATGAAAAACTGTTTTTT
TRBV11-3,NA,TRBJ2-1,NA,CASSLWAPSYNEQFF,TGTGCCAGCAGCCTGTGGGCTCCTTCCTACAATGAGCAGTTCTTC
TRBV5-1,NA,TRBJ2-3,few,CASSLGQVPDTQYF,TGCGCCAGCAGCTTGGGACAGGTCCCAGATACGCAGTATTTT
TRBV7-9,TRBD2,TRBJ2-7,NA,CASSRRGTRPSYEQYF,TGTGCCAGCAGCCGTAGGGGGACTAGACCTTCCTACGAGCAGTACTTC
TRBV5-1,TRBD2,TRBJ2-5,NA,CASSPGTSGSTETQYF,TGCGCCAGCAGCCCCGGGACTAGCGGGAGTACAGAGACCCAGTACTTC
TRBV18,NA,TRBJ2-2,NA,CASSPQRTDNTGELFF,TGTGCCAGCTCACCACAAAGGACAGACAACACCGGGGAGCTGTTTTTT
TRBV30,TRBD1,TRBJ1-2,once,CAWSPVQGALHYGYTF,TGTGCCTGGAGTCCGGTACAGGGGGCATTACACTATGGCTACACCTTC
TRBV6-4,NA,TRBJ2-3,NA,CVAPLTDTQYF,TGTGTAGCCCCTCTCACAGATACGCAGTATTTT
TRBV5-5,NA,TRBJ1-2,NA,CATQRVGGLWDYGYTF,TGTGCCACTCAGCGAGTAGGAGGGTTGTGGGACTATGGCTACACCTTC
TRBV12-2,NA,TRBJ2-1,NA,CASRLGDSGLGSTEQFF,TGTGCAAGTCGCTTAGGAGATTCGGGACTAGGGTCCACTGAGCAGTTCTTC
TRBV4-2,TRBD2,TRBJ2-2,NA,CASSRSGLAGGLGVGELFF,TGTGCCAGCAGCCGAAGTGGACTAGCGGGGGGGCTGGGGGTCGGGGAGCTGTTTTTT